This record concerns one T cell receptor beta chain sequence. The sample is drawn from a study of blood T cell repertoires in COVID-19. The CDR3 totals 16 residues. Germline CDR1 reads SGHTA; CDR2 reads FQGNSA. V lost 2 bases and J lost 0, with 11 bases in between. Profiling relied on immunoSEQ multiplex PCR, and the TCRdb table lists in-frame clones only, not all of them. The table records approximately 65,000 clones, about 80% of them present only once. This TCR was recovered from a human donor in a cohort sampled during active COVID-19. Sequencing input: peripheral blood. V and J are TRBV7-2 and TRBJ1-5, with D perhaps matching TRBD1 (5 bases). Here the CDR3 DNA reads TGTGCCAGCAGCTTAACAGGCGATTATAGCAATCAGCCCCAGCATTTT. Protein sequence: CASSLTGDYSNQPQHF.